The next 9 T cell receptor beta chains were all read from a single sample in a study of T cells in Graves' hyperthyroidism and ophthalmopathy. RNA transcripts gave rise to amplified TCR beta CDR3 regions. An initial round of RT-PCR targeting the TCR CDR3 relied on the HTBI primer set. TCRdb re-called the multiplex PCR reads through MiXCR, storing one row per CDR3 protein. The sample lists hundreds of thousands of distinct CDR3 sequences, under 15% seen once, with around a third in the top ten. Specimen: blood. These receptors came from a woman aged 25 to 39 with Graves' hyperthyroidism.

The chain is built from TRBV5-6 and TRBJ2-1, with TRBD2 matching over 7 bases. This CDR3 region has 17 residues. Germline assignment: CDR1 SGHDT and CDR2 YYEEEE. Trimming took 2 bases from V and 0 from J; bases not matched to a gene: 8. The CDR3 bases are TGTGCCAGCAGCTTTACCGGGGGAGGGCGCTCCTACAATGAGCAGTTCTTC. This translates into CASSFTGGGRSYNEQFF.

This clonotype was seen a handful of times. This chain connects TRBV5-8 to TRBJ1-4, with D uncertain. CDR3 length: 13 residues. Trimming removed 0 bases at V and 8 bases at J, with 8 bases between. In germline, CDR1 is SGHTS, CDR2 YDEGEE. In nucleotides, the CDR3 is TGTGCCAGCAGCTTGGCTCCCCAGGAAAAACTGTTTTTT. Translation: CASSLAPQEKLFF. The full variable domain, completed using reference TRBV5-8 and TRBJ1-4, is EAGVTQSPTHLIKTRGQQATLRCSPISGHTSVYWYQQALGLGLQFLLWYDEGEERNRGNFPPRFSGRQFPNYSSELNVNALELEDSALYLCASSLAPQEKLFFGSGTQLSVL.

This clonotype was seen many times. The rearrangement joins TRBV2 to TRBJ2-7; 14 nucleotides agree with TRBD2. Germline trimming cut 2 bases from V and 4 bases from J; bases unmatched to any gene: 7. CDR1 and CDR2 (germline): SNHLY, FYNNEI. The CDR3 spans 17 residues. Here the CDR3 DNA reads TGTGCCAGCAGTGAAAGGGGACTAGCGGGAGATCGTTACGAGCAGTACTTC. Protein sequence: CASSERGLAGDRYEQYF.

This clonotype was seen at least ten times. This chain links TRBV7-2 with TRBJ2-2; 8 nucleotides line up with TRBD2. The V gene's germline CDR1 is SGHTA and CDR2 FQGNSA. The J segment lost 5 bases and the V segment lost 5 bases, leaving 7 bases of the junction unmatched. The CDR3 totals 15 residues. The DNA of the CDR3 is TGTGCCAGCAGCAGTACTAGCGGATGGACCGGGGAGCTGTTTTTT. Its protein product is CASSSTSGWTGELFF.

The V call is TRBV20-1, the J call TRBJ1-1, with D possibly matching TRBD1 (5 bases). The CDR3 sequence is 14 residues long. Germline V gives CDR1 DFQATT, CDR2 SNEGSKA (reference sequence). Trimming removed 6 bases from V and 5 bases from J, with 19 bases in between. CDR3 loop: CSAGGVEGRTEAFF. CDR3 coding DNA: TGCAGTGCGGGGGGGGTGGAGGGGCGGACTGAAGCTTTCTTT.

This clonotype was found a few times. The chain recombines TRBV15 with TRBJ2-1; 12 nucleotides align to TRBD1. The V gene's germline CDR1 is LNHNV and CDR2 YYDKDF (reference sequence). With V trimmed by 3 bases and J by 15 bases, 9 bases remained unmatched. This CDR3 is 14 amino acids long. CDR3 loop: CATSSPGQGALRFF. As DNA, the CDR3 is TGTGCCACCAGCAGTCCGGGACAGGGGGCACTTCGGTTCTTC.

This clonotype was observed a single time. The V gene is TRBV7-2, the J gene TRBJ1-2; 9 bases fit TRBD1. Trimming removed 4 bases from V and 6 bases from J; junction bases left unmatched: 3. Germline-derived CDR1 and CDR2 are SGHTA and FQGNSA. The CDR3 sequence is 13 residues long. CDR3 sequence: CASSWDRDHGYTF. CDR3 sequence (DNA): TGTGCCAGCAGCTGGGACAGGGACCATGGCTACACCTTC. Together with reference TRBV7-2 and TRBJ1-2, the CDR3 gives the full variable domain: GAGVSQSPSNKVTEKGKDVELRCDPISGHTALYWYRQSLGQGLEFLIYFQGNSAPDKSGLPSDRFSAERTGGSVSTLTIQRTQQEDSAVYLCASSWDRDHGYTFGSGTRLTVV.

This clonotype has more than one count but fewer than ten. The genes are TRBV9 and TRBJ1-1; D is unclear. V dropped 2 bases and J dropped 6 bases, with 11 bases sitting between them. The V gene's germline CDR1 is SGDLS and CDR2 YYNGEE. This CDR3 comprises 13 residues. In DNA form, the CDR3 reads TGTGCCAGCAGCGTTTACGGGATGGCTGAAGCTTTCTTT. Its translation: CASSVYGMAEAFF.

The sample holds many counts of this clonotype. The chain is built from TRBV27 and TRBJ1-1, with 12 bases lining up with TRBD1. This CDR3 comprises 17 residues. The trim removed 7 bases at V and 0 bases at J, leaving 9 bases unmatched. The germline gives CDR1 MNHEY, CDR2 SMNVEV (reference sequence). The CDR3: CASMSPGTGGLNTEAFF. Written as DNA, the CDR3 is TGTGCCAGCATGTCCCCTGGGACAGGGGGCCTGAACACTGAAGCTTTCTTT.